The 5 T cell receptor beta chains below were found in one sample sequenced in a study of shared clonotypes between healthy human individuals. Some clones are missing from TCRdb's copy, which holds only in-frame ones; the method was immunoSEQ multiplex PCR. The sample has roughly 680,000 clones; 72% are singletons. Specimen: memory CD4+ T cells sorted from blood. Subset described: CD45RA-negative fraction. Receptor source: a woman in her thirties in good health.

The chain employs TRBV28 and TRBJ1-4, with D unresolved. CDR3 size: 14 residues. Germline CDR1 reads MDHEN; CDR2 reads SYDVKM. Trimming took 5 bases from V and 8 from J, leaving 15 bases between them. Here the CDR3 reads CASSPLREEEKLFF. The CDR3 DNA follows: TGTGCCAGCAGTCCACTCCGGGAGGAGGAAAAACTGTTTTTT.

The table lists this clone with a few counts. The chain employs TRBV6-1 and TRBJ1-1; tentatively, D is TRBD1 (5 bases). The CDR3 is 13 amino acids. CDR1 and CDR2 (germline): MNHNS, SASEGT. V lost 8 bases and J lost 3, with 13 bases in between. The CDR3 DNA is TGTGCCAGCCTCCGAGGGGAAGACACTGAAGCTTTCTTT. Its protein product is CASLRGEDTEAFF.

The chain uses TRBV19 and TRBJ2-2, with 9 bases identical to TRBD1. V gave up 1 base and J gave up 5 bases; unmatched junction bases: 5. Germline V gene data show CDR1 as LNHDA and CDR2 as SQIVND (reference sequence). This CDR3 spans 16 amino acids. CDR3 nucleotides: TGTGCCAGTAGTATAGTGGGGACAGGGAGGACCGGGGAGCTGTTTTTT. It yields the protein CASSIVGTGRTGELFF.

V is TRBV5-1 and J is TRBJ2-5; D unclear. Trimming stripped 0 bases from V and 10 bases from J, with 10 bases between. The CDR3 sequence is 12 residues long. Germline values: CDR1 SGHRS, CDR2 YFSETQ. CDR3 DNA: TGCGCCAGCAGCTTGGAGGCTAGTTACCAGTACTTC. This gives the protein CASSLEASYQYF.

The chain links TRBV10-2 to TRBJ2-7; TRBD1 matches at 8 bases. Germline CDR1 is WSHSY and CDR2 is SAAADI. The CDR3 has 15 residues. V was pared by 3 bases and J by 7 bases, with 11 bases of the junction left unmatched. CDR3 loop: CASSDLGQGLGEQYF. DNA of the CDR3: TGCGCCAGCAGTGATCTTGGACAGGGTTTGGGGGAGCAGTACTTC.